This T cell receptor beta chain was captured in a study of CD8 T cells in ankylosing spondylitis. This clonotype was picked up a small number of times. Its antigen is undetermined. Study-level findings and limits: According to the report, clones linked to the disease were significantly enriched in matched synovial fluid samples taken from ankylosing spondylitis patients. A motif of eight highly homologous TCR beta variants was seen as apparently characteristic of ankylosing spondylitis blood.

TCRdb passed the 5' RACE reads through MiXCR, listing each CDR3 protein once. The data hold 250,000 to 350,000 distinct CDR3 sequences, with 8% observed a single time. The receptor comes from a male donor with ankylosing spondylitis. Sequenced: blood, either unsorted or a sorted T cell fraction (not recorded which).

CDR3 DNA sequence: TGTGCCAGCAGCGTAGGGACACGCAACGAGCAGTACTTC. Amino acids: CASSVGTRNEQYF. This chain uses TRBV9 with TRBJ2-7; D perhaps matches TRBD1 (5 bases). V was shortened by 0 bases and J by 5 bases, with 9 bases between the two germline ends. Germline loops: CDR1 SGDLS, CDR2 YYNGEE. The CDR3 has 13 amino acids.